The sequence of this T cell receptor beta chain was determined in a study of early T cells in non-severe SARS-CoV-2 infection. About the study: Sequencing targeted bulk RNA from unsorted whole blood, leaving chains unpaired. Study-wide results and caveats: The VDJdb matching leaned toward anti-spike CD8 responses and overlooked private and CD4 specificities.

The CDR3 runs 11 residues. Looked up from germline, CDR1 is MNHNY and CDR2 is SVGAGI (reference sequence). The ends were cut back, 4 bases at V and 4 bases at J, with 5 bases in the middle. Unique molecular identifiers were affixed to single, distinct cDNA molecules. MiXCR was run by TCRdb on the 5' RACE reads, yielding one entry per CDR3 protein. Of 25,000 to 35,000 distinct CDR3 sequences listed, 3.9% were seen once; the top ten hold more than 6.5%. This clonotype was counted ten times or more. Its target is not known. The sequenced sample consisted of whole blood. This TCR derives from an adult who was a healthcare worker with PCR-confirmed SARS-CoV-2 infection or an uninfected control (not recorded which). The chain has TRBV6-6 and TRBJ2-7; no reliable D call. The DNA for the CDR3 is TGTGCCAGCAGTTCAGCTTACGAGCAGTACTTC. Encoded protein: CASSSAYEQYF.